This T cell receptor (beta chain) is from a study of beta chain features in type 1 diabetes. At the level of the study: Sorted cell examination encompassed 100,000,000 or so cells across all samples.

This clone has only one observation. What it binds is unknown. Trimming took 4 bases from V and 6 from J, leaving 16 bases between them. Germline assignment: CDR1 SGHTA and CDR2 FQGNSA. The CDR3 has 14 amino acids. Only one heparinised blood draw was taken per donor, and its volume averaged about 116 mL. Broader study findings: A closer apparent resemblance between naive, central memory and Treg TCRB repertoires was seen in patients than in healthy donors.

Reverse transcription of all isolated RNA meant that expressed TCRB transcripts were sequenced. Some clones are missing from TCRdb's copy, which holds only in-frame ones; the method was immunoSEQ multiplex PCR. The table shows 860,000 or so clones, with 17% occurring only once. The sequenced material came from naive CD4+ T cells from blood. The rearrangement joins TRBV7-2 to TRBJ2-7; D gene ambiguous. The receptor was derived from a woman aged 18-29 years in good health. The CDR3 sequence: CASSYLSTGSEQYF. CDR3 sequence (DNA): TGTGCCAGCAGCTACCTTAGCACTGGTAGCGAGCAGTACTTC.